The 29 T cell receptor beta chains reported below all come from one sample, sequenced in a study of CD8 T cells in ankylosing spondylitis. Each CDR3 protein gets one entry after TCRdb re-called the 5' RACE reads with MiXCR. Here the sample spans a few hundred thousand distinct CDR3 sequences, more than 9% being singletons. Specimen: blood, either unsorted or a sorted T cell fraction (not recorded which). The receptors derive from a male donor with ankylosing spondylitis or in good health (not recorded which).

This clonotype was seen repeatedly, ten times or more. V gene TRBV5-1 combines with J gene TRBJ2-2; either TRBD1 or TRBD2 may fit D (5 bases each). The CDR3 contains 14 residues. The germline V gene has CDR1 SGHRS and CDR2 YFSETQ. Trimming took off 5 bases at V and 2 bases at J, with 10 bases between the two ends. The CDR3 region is CASRGVLNTGELFF. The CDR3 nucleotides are TGCGCCAGCAGGGGGGTCTTAAACACCGGGGAGCTGTTTTTT.

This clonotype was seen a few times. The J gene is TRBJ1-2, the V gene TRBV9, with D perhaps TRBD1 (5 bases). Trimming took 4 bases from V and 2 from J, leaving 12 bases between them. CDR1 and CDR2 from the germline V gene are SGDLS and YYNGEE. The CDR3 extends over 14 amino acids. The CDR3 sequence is CASSFRELNYGYTF. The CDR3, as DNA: TGTGCCAGCAGCTTCAGGGAGTTGAACTATGGCTACACCTTC.

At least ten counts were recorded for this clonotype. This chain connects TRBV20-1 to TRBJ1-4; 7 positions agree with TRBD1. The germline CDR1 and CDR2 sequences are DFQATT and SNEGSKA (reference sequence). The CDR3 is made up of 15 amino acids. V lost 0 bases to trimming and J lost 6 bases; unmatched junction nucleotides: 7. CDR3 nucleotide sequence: TGCAGTGCTAGAGACCAGACAGGGTTACATGAAAAACTGTTTTTT. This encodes CSARDQTGLHEKLFF.

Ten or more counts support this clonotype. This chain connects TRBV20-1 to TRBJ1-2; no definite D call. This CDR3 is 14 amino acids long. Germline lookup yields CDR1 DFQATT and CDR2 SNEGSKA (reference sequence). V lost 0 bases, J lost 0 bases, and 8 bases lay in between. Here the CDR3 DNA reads TGCAGTGCTAGAGAGAGTGGAGCTAACTATGGCTACACCTTC. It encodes CSARESGANYGYTF.

The CDR3 DNA is TGTGCCAGCAGCTTAGATGACAAGAACACTGAAGCTTTCTTT. This codes for CASSLDDKNTEAFF. This chain connects TRBV7-6 to TRBJ1-1, with unresolved D. V was cut by 1 base and J by 1 base, with 7 bases left in between. This CDR3 has 14 residues. Germline assignment: CDR1 SGHVS and CDR2 FNYEAQ.

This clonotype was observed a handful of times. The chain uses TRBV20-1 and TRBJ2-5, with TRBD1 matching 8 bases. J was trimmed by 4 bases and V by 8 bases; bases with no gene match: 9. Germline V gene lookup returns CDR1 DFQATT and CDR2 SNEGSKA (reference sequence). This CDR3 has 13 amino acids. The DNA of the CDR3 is TGCAGTACCGGACAGGGTGAGGGAGAGACCCAGTACTTC. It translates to CSTGQGEGETQYF.

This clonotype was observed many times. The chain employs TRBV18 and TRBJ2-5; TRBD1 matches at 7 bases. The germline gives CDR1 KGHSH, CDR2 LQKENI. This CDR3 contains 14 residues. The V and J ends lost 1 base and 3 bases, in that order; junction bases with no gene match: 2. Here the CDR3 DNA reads TGTGCCAGCTCACCACTGGGGACAGAAGAGACCCAGTACTTC. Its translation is CASSPLGTEETQYF.

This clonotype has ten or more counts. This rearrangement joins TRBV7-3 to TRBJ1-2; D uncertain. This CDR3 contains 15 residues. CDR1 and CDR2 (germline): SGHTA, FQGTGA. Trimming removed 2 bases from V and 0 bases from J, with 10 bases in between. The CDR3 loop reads CASSLGRVANYGYTF. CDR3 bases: TGTGCCAGCAGCTTAGGGAGGGTAGCTAACTATGGCTACACCTTC.

Here the CDR3 reads CASRSDNGNEQFF. The CDR3, as DNA: TGTGCCAGCAGGTCGGATAATGGGAATGAGCAGTTCTTC. The V and J genes are TRBV7-6 and TRBJ2-1; no clear D gene. The CDR3 has 13 residues. V was shortened by 6 bases and J by 7 bases, with 13 bases between the two germline ends. The V gene's germline CDR1 is SGHVS and CDR2 FNYEAQ.

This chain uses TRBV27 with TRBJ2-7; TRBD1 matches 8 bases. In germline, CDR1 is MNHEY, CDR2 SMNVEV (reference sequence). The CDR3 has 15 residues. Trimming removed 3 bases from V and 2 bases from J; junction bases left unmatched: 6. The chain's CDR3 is CASSFVGQGPYEQYF. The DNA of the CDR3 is TGTGCCAGCAGTTTTGTTGGACAGGGACCCTACGAGCAGTACTTC.

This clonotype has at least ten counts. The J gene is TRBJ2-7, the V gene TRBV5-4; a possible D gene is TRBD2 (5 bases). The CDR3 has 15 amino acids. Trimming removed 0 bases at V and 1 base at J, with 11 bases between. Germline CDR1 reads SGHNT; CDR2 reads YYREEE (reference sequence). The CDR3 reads CASSLAGVGSYEQYF. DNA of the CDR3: TGTGCCAGCAGCTTGGCCGGGGTGGGATCCTACGAGCAGTACTTC.

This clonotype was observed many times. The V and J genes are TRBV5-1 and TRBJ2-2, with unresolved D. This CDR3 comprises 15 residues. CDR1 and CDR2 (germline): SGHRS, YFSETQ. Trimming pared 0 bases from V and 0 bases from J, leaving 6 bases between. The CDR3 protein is CASSLAKSNTGELFF. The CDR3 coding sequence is TGCGCCAGCAGCTTGGCTAAGTCGAACACCGGGGAGCTGTTTTTT.

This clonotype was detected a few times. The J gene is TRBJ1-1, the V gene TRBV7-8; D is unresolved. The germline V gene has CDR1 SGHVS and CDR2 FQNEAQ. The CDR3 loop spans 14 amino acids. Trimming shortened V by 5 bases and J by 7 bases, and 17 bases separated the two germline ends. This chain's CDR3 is CASSPGRARIEAFF. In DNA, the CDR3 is TGTGCCAGCAGCCCAGGACGGGCGCGGATTGAAGCTTTCTTT. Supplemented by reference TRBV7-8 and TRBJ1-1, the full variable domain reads GAGVSQSPRYKVAKRGQDVALRCDPISGHVSLFWYQQALGQGPEFLTYFQNEAQLDKSGLPSDRFFAERPEGSVSTLKIQRTQQEDSAVYLCASSPGRARIEAFFGQGTRLTVV.

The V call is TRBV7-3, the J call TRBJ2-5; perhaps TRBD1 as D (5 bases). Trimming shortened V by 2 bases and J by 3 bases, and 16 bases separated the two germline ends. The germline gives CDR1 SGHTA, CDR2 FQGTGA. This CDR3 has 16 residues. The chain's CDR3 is CASSLGPGLGEETQYF. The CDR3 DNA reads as TGTGCCAGCAGCTTAGGCCCAGGGCTAGGGGAAGAGACCCAGTACTTC.

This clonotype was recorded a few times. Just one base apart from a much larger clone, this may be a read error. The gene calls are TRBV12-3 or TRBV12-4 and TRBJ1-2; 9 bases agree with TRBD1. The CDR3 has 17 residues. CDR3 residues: CASSLFGTGGASYGYPF. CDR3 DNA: TGTGCCAGCAGTTTATTCGGCACAGGGGGCGCGAGCTATGGCTACCCCTTC.

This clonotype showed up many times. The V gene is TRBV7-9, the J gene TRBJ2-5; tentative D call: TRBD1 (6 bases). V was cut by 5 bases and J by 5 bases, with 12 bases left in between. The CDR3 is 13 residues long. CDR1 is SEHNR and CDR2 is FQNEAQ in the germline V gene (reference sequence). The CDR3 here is CASSDRQVETQYF. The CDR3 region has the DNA TGTGCCAGCAGCGATCGACAGGTGGAGACCCAGTACTTC.

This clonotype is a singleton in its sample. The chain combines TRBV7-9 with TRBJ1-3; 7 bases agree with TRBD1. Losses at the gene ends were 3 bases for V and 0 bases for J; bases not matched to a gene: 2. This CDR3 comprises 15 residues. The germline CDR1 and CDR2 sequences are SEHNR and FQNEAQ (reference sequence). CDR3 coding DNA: TGTGCCAGCAGCTTCCGGGACAGCTCTGGAAACACCATATATTTT. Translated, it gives CASSFRDSSGNTIYF.

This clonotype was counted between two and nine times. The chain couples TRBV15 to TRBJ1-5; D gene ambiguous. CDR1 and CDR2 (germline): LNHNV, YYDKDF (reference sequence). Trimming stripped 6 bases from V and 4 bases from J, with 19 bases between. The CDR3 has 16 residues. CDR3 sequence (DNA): TGTGCCACCAGGTTAGGAGGGTCTGGGGTGAATCAGCCCCAGCATTTT. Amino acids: CATRLGGSGVNQPQHF.

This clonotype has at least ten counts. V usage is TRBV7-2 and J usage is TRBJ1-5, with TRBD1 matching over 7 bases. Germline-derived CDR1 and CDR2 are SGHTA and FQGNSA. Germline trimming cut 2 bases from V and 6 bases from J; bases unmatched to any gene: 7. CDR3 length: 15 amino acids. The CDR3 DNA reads TGTGCCAGCAGCTTACGACAGGGAGTAGGTCAGCCCCAGCATTTT. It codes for CASSLRQGVGQPQHF.

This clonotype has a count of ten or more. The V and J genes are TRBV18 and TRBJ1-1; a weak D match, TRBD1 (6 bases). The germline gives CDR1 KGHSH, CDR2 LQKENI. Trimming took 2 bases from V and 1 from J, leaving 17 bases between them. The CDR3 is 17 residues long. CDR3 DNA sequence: TGTGCCAGCTCACCAGCACAGGGATCTATTGCGAACACTGAAGCTTTCTTT. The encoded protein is CASSPAQGSIANTEAFF.

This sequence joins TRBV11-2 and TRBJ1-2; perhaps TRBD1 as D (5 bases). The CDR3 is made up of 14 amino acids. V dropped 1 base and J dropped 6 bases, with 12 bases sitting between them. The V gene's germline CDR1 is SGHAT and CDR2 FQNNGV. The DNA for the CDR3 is TGTGCCAGCAGCTTAGGCGAGGGGATCGATGGCTACACCTTC. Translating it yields CASSLGEGIDGYTF.

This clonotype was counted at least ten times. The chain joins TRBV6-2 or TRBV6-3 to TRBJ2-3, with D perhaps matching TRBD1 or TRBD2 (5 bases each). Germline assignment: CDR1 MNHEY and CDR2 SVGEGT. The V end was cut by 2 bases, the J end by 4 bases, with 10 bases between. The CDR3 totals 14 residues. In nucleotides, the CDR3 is TGTGCCAGCAGTTACGGTGGGGGATCAGATACGCAGTATTTT. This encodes CASSYGGGSDTQYF.

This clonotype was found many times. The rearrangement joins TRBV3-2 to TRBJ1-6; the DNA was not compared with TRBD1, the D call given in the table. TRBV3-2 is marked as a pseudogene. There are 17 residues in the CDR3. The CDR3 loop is CASTQDFGQRSNSPLHF. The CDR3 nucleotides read TGTGCCTCCACCCAAGACTTCGGACAGAGGAGCAATTCACCCCTCCACTTT.

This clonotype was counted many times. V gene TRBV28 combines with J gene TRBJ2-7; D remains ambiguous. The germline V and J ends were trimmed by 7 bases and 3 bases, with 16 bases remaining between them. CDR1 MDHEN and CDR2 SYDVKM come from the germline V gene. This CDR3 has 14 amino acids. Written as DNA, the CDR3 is TGTGCCAGCACCTCCCAGACTTTTAACTACGAGCAGTACTTC. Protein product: CASTSQTFNYEQYF.

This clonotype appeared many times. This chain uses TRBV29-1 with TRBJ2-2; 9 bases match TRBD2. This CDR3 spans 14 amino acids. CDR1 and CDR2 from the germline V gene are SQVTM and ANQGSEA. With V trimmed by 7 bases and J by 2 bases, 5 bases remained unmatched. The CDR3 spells CSAASGVNTGELFF. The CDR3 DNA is TGCAGCGCGGCTAGCGGGGTCAACACCGGGGAGCTGTTTTTT.

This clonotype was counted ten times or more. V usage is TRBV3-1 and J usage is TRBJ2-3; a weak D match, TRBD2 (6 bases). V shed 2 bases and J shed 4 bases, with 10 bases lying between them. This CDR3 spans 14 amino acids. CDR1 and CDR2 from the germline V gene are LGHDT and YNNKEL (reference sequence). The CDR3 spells CASSQRLVSDTQYF. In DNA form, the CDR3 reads TGTGCCAGCAGCCAACGACTAGTTTCAGATACGCAGTATTTT.

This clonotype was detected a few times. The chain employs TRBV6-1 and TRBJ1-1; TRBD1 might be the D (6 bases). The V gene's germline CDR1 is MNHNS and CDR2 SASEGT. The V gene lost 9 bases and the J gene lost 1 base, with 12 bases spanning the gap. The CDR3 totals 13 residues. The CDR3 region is CASSRTENTEAFF. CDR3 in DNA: TGTGCCAGTTCCAGGACAGAGAACACTGAAGCTTTCTTT.

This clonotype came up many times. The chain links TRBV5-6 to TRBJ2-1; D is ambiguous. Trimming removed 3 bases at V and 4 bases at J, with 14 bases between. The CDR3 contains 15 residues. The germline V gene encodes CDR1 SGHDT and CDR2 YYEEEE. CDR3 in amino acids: CASSSTHLKYNEQFF. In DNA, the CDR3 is TGTGCCAGCAGCTCGACTCACTTAAAGTACAATGAGCAGTTCTTC.

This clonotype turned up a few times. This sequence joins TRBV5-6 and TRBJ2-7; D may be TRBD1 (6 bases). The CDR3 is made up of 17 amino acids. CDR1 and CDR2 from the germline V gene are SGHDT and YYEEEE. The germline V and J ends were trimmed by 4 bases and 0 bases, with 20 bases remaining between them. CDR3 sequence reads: CASSTPGYGGRSYEQYF. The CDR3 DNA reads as TGTGCCAGCAGCACCCCAGGTTATGGGGGCCGCTCCTACGAGCAGTACTTC.